The sequence of this TCR beta chain was determined in a study of control samples from healthy donors and cancer patients. Repertoires were generated with immunoSEQ multiplex PCR, while TCRdb's copy carries only in-frame clones and drops some. The sample includes more than 100,000 clones, under 90% seen only once; the top ten take around 6.9%. The CDR3 loop spans 15 amino acids. Germline-derived CDR1 and CDR2 are LGHDT and YNNKEL (reference sequence). Trimming took 5 bases from V and 4 from J; bases not matched to a gene: 7. Sequencing was performed on PBMCs. The rearrangement joins TRBV3-1 (or the pseudogene TRBV3-2) to TRBJ2-1; 8 bases agree with TRBD2. This receptor was identified in a man between 50 and 59 years old with head and neck cancer. CDR3 protein: CASSSAGGVYNEQFF. In DNA form, the CDR3 reads TGTGCCAGCAGCTCCGCGGGAGGAGTGTACAATGAGCAGTTCTTC.